The 15 T cell receptor beta chains in this list originate from one sample, sequenced in a study of response to subunit inactivated influenza vaccine. TCRdb used MiXCR to reprocess the RT-PCR reads, holding one entry per CDR3 protein. The repertoire holds around 650,000 distinct CDR3 sequences, around 14% seen once, with more than 9% in the top ten. The sequences come from PBMCs from blood, collected about 12 days after vaccination. The source of these receptors is a man in his fifties or sixties who received an inactivated influenza vaccine.

The CDR3 sequence: CASSLAIAVQETQYF. CDR3 nucleotide sequence: TGTGCCAGCAGCTTAGCAATAGCGGTCCAAGAGACCCAGTACTTC. This chain joins TRBV7-9 and TRBJ2-5, with D possibly matching TRBD2 (6 bases). Trimming took 0 bases from V and 1 from J, leaving 9 bases between them. Germline V CDR1 and CDR2: SEHNR, FQNEAQ (reference sequence). The CDR3 totals 15 residues. Filled out from reference TRBV7-9 and TRBJ2-5, the complete variable domain reads DTGVSQNPRHKITKRGQNVTFRCDPISEHNRLYWYRQTLGQGPEFLTYFQNEAQLEKSRLLSDRFSAERPKGSFSTLEIQRTEQGDSAMYLCASSLAIAVQETQYFGPGTRLLVL.

This clonotype is a singleton in its sample. The chain is built from TRBV12-3 or TRBV12-4 and TRBJ1-2; D remains ambiguous. This CDR3 is 11 amino acids long. The V and J ends lost 8 bases and 4 bases respectively, with 8 bases between them. The CDR3: CASSGLYGYTF. Written as DNA, the CDR3 is TGTGCCAGCTCAGGTCTCTATGGCTACACCTTC.

The chain combines TRBV6-2 or TRBV6-3 with TRBJ2-1; a weak D match, TRBD2 (6 bases). The CDR3 is 15 amino acids. The germline CDR1 and CDR2 sequences are MNHEY and SVGEGT. The ends were cut back, 8 bases at V and 2 bases at J, with 16 bases in the middle. CDR3 sequence (DNA): TGTGCCAGCGTCATGGGCGGGGTGACCTACAATGAGCAGTTCTTC. It codes for CASVMGGVTYNEQFF.

The table lists this clonotype with many counts. The J gene is TRBJ2-2, the V gene TRBV7-9, with D uncertain. V was trimmed by 6 bases and J by 2 bases, leaving 7 bases between them. Germline lookup yields CDR1 SEHNR and CDR2 FQNEAQ (reference sequence). The CDR3 length is 13 residues. CDR3 residues: CASSSSNTGELFF. CDR3 coding DNA: TGTGCCAGCAGTTCTAGTAACACCGGGGAGCTGTTTTTT.

The rearrangement links TRBV20-1 to TRBJ1-2, with D unclear. Trimming shortened V by 0 bases and J by 8 bases, and 22 bases separated the two germline ends. This CDR3 region has 16 residues. Germline V gene lookup returns CDR1 DFQATT and CDR2 SNEGSKA (reference sequence). CDR3 amino acids: CSARDRSRAAEDGYTF. CDR3 in DNA: TGCAGTGCTAGAGATCGTTCGCGGGCGGCGGAGGACGGCTACACCTTC.

This clonotype was counted a few times. The chain recombines TRBV29-1 with TRBJ2-5, with no clear D. Trimming took off 7 bases at V and 1 base at J, with 7 bases between the two ends. There are 11 residues in the CDR3. In germline, CDR1 is SQVTM, CDR2 ANQGSEA. The chain's CDR3 is CSARVQETQYF. CDR3 sequence (DNA): TGCAGCGCACGGGTCCAAGAGACCCAGTACTTC.

The chain links TRBV27 to TRBJ2-7; perhaps TRBD1 as D (6 bases). CDR1 and CDR2 (germline): MNHEY, SMNVEV (reference sequence). V lost 2 bases and J 2 bases, leaving 13 bases between the germline ends. This CDR3 comprises 15 residues. In DNA, the CDR3 is TGTGCCAGCAGTTTAACAGGGCTTGGACCCTACGAGCAGTACTTC. This codes for CASSLTGLGPYEQYF.

This clonotype was counted ten times or more. CDR3 nucleotides: TGTGCCAGCAGTTTGCACAATGAGCAGTTCTTC. Translating it yields CASSLHNEQFF. The genes are TRBV12-3 or TRBV12-4 and TRBJ2-1; D ambiguous. Trimming took off 3 bases at V and 5 bases at J, with 2 bases between the two ends. This CDR3 is 11 amino acids long.

This clonotype was counted many times. V usage is TRBV7-2 and J usage is TRBJ2-7; perhaps TRBD1 as D (6 bases). Germline CDR1 and CDR2: SGHTA and FQGNSA. This CDR3 is built from 14 residues. Deletions cut 5 bases from V and 4 bases from J, with 15 bases between. CDR3 coding DNA: TGTGCCAGCAGCGAGCGGTCAGGGGAGTACGAGCAGTACTTC. Residues: CASSERSGEYEQYF.

A few counts support this clonotype. This sequence joins TRBV7-2 and TRBJ1-3; D not resolved. The germline V gene encodes CDR1 SGHTA and CDR2 FQGNSA. The CDR3 has 14 amino acids. Trimming left V 0 bases short and J 1 base short, with 4 bases between. CDR3: CASSLARSGNTIYF. The CDR3 DNA sequence: TGTGCCAGCAGCTTAGCCAGATCTGGAAACACCATATATTTT. The whole variable domain, remainder taken from reference TRBV7-2 and TRBJ1-3, is GAGVSQSPSNKVTEKGKDVELRCDPISGHTALYWYRQSLGQGLEFLIYFQGNSAPDKSGLPSDRFSAERTGGSVSTLTIQRTQQEDSAVYLCASSLARSGNTIYFGEGSWLTVV.

The rearrangement uses TRBV25-1 and TRBJ1-1; D unclear. The CDR3 is 14 amino acids. Trimming took 3 bases from V and 6 from J, leaving 14 bases between them. CDR1 and CDR2 from the germline V gene are MGHDK and SYGVNS. The CDR3 bases are TGTGCCAGCAGTGATATCAAGCCGCTGGCTGAAGCTTTCTTT. Protein: CASSDIKPLAEAFF.

The rearrangement links TRBV20-1 to TRBJ2-7, with D possibly being TRBD1 (6 bases). Between the trimmed V and J ends, which lost 6 bases and 0 bases, there was a span of 18 bases. Germline CDR1 reads DFQATT; CDR2 reads SNEGSKA (reference sequence). This CDR3 spans 15 amino acids. The CDR3 loop reads CSAGPGAINSYEQYF. CDR3 coding DNA: TGCAGTGCGGGGCCAGGGGCCATCAACTCCTACGAGCAGTACTTC.

J is TRBJ2-2 and V is TRBV7-9; D is undetermined. With 1 base removed from V and 1 base from J, the gap between germline ends came to 10 bases. CDR3 length: 16 residues. Germline V gene lookup returns CDR1 SEHNR and CDR2 FQNEAQ (reference sequence). DNA of the CDR3: TGTGCCAGCAGCTTAGGTTCGCCAGTGAACACCGGGGAGCTGTTTTTT. Amino acids: CASSLGSPVNTGELFF. Variable domain in full (rest from reference TRBV7-9 and TRBJ2-2): DTGVSQNPRHKITKRGQNVTFRCDPISEHNRLYWYRQTLGQGPEFLTYFQNEAQLEKSRLLSDRFSAERPKGSFSTLEIQRTEQGDSAMYLCASSLGSPVNTGELFFGEGSRLTVL.

This clonotype was seen a handful of times. The genes are TRBV6-1 and TRBJ2-1; the match to TRBD2 covers 10 bases. The CDR3 totals 20 residues. Trimming cost V 4 bases and J 0 bases; bases outside gene matches: 15. The germline V gene encodes CDR1 MNHNS and CDR2 SASEGT. CDR3 protein: CASSVLLAGVGISSYNEQFF. In DNA, the CDR3 is TGTGCCAGCAGTGTCCTCCTAGCGGGAGTAGGGATAAGCTCCTACAATGAGCAGTTCTTC.

In its sample, this clonotype was seen a few times. The chain combines TRBV24-1 with TRBJ2-7; 9 positions agree with TRBD1. CDR1 KGHDR and CDR2 SFDVKD come from the germline V gene. J gave up 5 bases and V 9 bases, and 7 bases lay outside the gene matches. There are 13 residues in the CDR3. The CDR3 DNA is TGTGCCACCCAACCCTGGGACAGGGACGAGCAGTACTTC. Translated: CATQPWDRDEQYF.